This T cell receptor beta chain was recovered during a study of blood T cell repertoires in COVID-19. Assay: immunoSEQ multiplex PCR; the TCRdb copy retains only in-frame clones and omits some. The sample lists about 400,000 clones, over 75% occurring once. The V gene's germline CDR1 is MNHNY and CDR2 SVGAGI (reference sequence). V lost 5 bases and J lost 5; bases outside the gene matches: 6. The CDR3 is made up of 15 amino acids. This chain links TRBV6-6 with TRBJ1-1; the match to TRBD1 covers 12 bases. The sequence came from a woman in her thirties or forties with acute COVID-19. Source material: PBMCs or T cells enriched from blood (not recorded which). This chain's CDR3 is CASSTRDRGLTEAFF. The CDR3, as DNA: TGTGCCAGCAGTACTCGGGACAGGGGGCTTACTGAAGCTTTCTTT.